This T cell receptor (beta chain) was observed in a study of cytomegalovirus exposure and HLA in healthy donors. Regarding the study as a whole: In a later analysis, specific HLA alleles were associated with about 18,000 TCR beta sequences at a 0.05 false discovery rate. Many donors shared some public TCRs, even though most TCR sequences were rare. In a later analysis, common viral pathogens appeared linked to several of the most significant clusters. In a later analysis, TCR beta V- and J-gene trimming showed a link to a missense DCLRE1C variant.

The PCR ran on 60 Vbeta and 13 Jbeta primers. Clones were read by immunoSEQ multiplex PCR, and TCRdb kept only the in-frame ones, dropping some. The table has approximately 120,000 clones, more than 65% seen once; the top ten hold roughly an eighth. As for this clone: Its target is unknown.

This receptor was identified in a woman in her fifties or sixties in good health and CMV-seropositive. The sequenced sample consisted of PBMCs.

CDR3 sequence (DNA): TGTGCCACCAGCAGAGATTTGACACCCTCCTACGAGCAGTACTTC. The encoded protein is CATSRDLTPSYEQYF. The rearrangement joins TRBV15 to TRBJ2-7; D gene uncertain. The CDR3 is 15 amino acids. Deletions cut 0 bases from V and 0 bases from J, with 9 bases between. Per the germline V gene, CDR1 is LNHNV and CDR2 is YYDKDF (reference sequence).